This T cell receptor (beta chain) was identified during a study of radiation and T cells in renal cell carcinoma. Study context: Nephrectomy followed 15 Gy stereotactic body radiation by 4 weeks. Broader study findings: In blood, top tumor clones expanded by 2 weeks, shrinking by 4.

The data were produced by immunoSEQ multiplex PCR, yet TCRdb's version contains in-frame clones alone and is incomplete. This table holds roughly 78,000 clones, around 80% found once. With respect to this clone: Its antigen is unidentified.

Time point: blood 2 weeks post-SBRT. The treatment: 15 Gy SBRT to primary tumor, nephrectomy 4 weeks later. The tumor was a clear cell renal cell carcinoma. The CDR3 totals 17 residues. V was pared by 2 bases and J by 7 bases, with 23 bases between. CDR1 is MGHDK and CDR2 is SYGVNS in the germline V gene. The source of this sequence is a man between 60 and 70 years old with renal cell carcinoma. The source was blood, collected from a patient whose treatment included radiotherapy and nephrectomy. The rearrangement links TRBV25-1 to TRBJ1-2, with D possibly matching TRBD1 (5 bases). The CDR3 protein is CASSEERGRHKRCGYTF. The CDR3 DNA reads TGTGCCAGCAGTGAAGAACGGGGCAGGCACAAGAGGTGTGGCTACACCTTC.